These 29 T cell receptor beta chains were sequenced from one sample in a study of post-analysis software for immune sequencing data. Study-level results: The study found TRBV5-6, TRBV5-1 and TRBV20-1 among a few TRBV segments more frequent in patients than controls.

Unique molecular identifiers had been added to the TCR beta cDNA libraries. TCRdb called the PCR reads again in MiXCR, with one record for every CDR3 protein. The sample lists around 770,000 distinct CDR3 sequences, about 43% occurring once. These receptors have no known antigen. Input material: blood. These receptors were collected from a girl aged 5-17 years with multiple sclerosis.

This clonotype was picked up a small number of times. The CDR3 region is CASSIGTSGREIAKNIQYF. CDR3 DNA sequence: TGTGCCAGTAGTATAGGGACTAGCGGGCGGGAGATAGCCAAAAACATTCAGTACTTC. The V call is TRBV19, the J call TRBJ2-4; 11 positions agree with TRBD2. Germline V gene data show CDR1 as LNHDA and CDR2 as SQIVND (reference sequence). After removal of 1 base from V and 0 bases from J, the junction contained 8 bases not matched to a gene. The CDR3 totals 19 residues.

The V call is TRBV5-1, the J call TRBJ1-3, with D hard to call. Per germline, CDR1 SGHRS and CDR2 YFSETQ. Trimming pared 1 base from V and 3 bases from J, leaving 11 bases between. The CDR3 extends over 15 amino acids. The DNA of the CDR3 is TGCGCCAGCAGCTTGACGGGTGATCTTGGAAACACCATATATTTT. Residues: CASSLTGDLGNTIYF. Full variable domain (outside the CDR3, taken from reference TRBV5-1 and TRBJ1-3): KAGVTQTPRYLIKTRGQQVTLSCSPISGHRSVSWYQQTPGQGLQFLFEYFSETQRNKGNFPGRFSGRQFSNSRSEMNVSTLELGDSALYLCASSLTGDLGNTIYFGEGSWLTVV.

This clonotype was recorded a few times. CDR3 DNA sequence: TGTGCCAGCAGTTTGGGGCAGGGGTCGACCTACGAGCAGTACTTC. It specifies CASSLGQGSTYEQYF. The chain carries TRBV27 and TRBJ2-7, with D maybe TRBD1 (6 bases). The CDR3 is 15 amino acids. From germline, CDR1 is MNHEY and CDR2 SMNVEV (reference sequence). V shed 3 bases and J shed 2 bases, with 14 bases lying between them.

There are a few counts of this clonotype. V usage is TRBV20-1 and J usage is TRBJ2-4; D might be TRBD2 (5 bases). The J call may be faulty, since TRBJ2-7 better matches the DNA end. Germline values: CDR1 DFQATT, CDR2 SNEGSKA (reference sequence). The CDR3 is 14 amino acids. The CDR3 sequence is CSARVGGFNYEQYF. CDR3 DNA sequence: TGCAGTGCTAGAGTGGGCGGGTTCAATTACGAGCAGTACTTC.

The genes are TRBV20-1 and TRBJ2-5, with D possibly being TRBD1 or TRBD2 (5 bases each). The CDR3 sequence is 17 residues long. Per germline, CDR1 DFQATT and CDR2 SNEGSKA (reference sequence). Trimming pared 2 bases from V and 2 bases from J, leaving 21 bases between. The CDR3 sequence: CSARHRDRDPRQETQYF. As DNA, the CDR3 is TGCAGTGCTAGACACCGAGACCGGGACCCTAGACAAGAGACCCAGTACTTC.

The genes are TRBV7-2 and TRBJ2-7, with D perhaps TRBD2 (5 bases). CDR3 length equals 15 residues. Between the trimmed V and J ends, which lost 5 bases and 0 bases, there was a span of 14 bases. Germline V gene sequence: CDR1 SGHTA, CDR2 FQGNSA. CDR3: CASSPSGGHSYEQYF. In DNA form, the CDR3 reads TGTGCCAGCAGCCCCAGTGGCGGGCACTCCTACGAGCAGTACTTC.

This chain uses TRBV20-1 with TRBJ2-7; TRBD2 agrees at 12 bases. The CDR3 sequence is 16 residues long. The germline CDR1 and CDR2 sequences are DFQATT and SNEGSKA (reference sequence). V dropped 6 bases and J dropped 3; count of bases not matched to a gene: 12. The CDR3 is CSARRPSGRARYEQYF. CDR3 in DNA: TGCAGTGCCCGCCGGCCTAGCGGGAGGGCCCGCTACGAGCAGTACTTC.

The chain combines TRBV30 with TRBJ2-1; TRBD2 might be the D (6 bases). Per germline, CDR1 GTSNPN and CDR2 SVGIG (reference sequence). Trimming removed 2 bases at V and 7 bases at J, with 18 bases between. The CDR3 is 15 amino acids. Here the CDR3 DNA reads TGTGCCTGGAGTACCTCGGTGGGACTTCCTAATGAGCAGTTCTTC. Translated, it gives CAWSTSVGLPNEQFF.

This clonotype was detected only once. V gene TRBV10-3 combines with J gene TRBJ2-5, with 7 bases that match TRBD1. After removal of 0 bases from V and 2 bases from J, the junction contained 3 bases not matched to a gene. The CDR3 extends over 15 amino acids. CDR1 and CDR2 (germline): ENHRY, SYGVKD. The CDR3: CAISESQGWQETQYF. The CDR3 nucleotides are TGTGCCATCAGTGAGTCACAGGGGTGGCAAGAGACCCAGTACTTC.

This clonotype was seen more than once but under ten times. Here the CDR3 reads CASSSPAEPRDTQYF. As DNA, the CDR3 is TGTGCCAGCAGTTCCCCAGCAGAACCCCGGGATACGCAGTATTTT. The rearrangement joins TRBV6-6 to TRBJ2-3, with D hard to call. This CDR3 has 15 residues. Germline CDR1 reads MNHNY; CDR2 reads SVGAGI (reference sequence). V lost 4 bases to trimming and J lost 6 bases, with 17 bases between them.

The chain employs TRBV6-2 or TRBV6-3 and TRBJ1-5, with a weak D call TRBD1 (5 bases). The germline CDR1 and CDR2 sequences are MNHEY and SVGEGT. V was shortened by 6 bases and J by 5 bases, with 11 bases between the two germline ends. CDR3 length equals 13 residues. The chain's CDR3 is CASSQGNYQPQHF. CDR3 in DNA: TGTGCCAGCAGCCAGGGTAATTATCAGCCCCAGCATTTT.

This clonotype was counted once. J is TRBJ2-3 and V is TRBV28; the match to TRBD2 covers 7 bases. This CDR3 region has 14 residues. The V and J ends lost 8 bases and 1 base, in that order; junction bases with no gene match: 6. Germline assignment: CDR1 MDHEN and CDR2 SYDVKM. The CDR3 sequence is CASERGGRTDTQYF. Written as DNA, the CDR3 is TGTGCCAGCGAGAGGGGAGGGCGCACAGATACGCAGTATTTT.

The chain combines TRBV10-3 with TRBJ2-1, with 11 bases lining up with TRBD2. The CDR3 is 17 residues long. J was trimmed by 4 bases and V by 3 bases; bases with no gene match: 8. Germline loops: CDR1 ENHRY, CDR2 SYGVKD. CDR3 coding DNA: TGTGCCATCAGTGACCCCATAGCGGGAGGGAGTTACAATGAGCAGTTCTTC. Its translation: CAISDPIAGGSYNEQFF.

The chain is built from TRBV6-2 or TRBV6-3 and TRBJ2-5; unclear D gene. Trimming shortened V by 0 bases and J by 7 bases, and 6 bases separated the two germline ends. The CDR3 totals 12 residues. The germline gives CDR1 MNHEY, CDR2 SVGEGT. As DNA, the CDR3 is TGTGCCAGCAGTTACTCGTATGGGACCCAGTACTTC. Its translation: CASSYSYGTQYF.

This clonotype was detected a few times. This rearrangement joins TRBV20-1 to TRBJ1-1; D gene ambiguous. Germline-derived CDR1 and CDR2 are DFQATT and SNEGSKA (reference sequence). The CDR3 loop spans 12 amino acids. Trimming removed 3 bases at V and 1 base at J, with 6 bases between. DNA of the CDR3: TGCAGTGCTAGTCAGGCGAACACTGAAGCTTTCTTT. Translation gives CSASQANTEAFF.

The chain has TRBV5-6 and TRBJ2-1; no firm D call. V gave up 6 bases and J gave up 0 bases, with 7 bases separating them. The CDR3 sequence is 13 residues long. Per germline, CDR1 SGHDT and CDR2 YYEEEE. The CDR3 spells CASIGGSYNEQFF. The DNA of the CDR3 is TGTGCCAGCATTGGCGGCTCCTACAATGAGCAGTTCTTC.

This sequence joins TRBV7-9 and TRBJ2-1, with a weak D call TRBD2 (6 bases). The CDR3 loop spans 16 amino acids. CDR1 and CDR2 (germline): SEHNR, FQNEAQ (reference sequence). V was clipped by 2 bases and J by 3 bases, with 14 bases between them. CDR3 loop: CASSLWTTRHYNEQFF. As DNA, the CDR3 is TGTGCCAGCAGCTTATGGACTACCCGACACTACAATGAGCAGTTCTTC.

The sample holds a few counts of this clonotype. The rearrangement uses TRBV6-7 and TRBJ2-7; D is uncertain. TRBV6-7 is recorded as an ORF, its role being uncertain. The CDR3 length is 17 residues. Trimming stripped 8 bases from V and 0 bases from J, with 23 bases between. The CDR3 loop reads CASSLIEPRRGSYEQYF. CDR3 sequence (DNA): TGTGCCAGCTCCCTTATAGAGCCACGAAGAGGCTCCTACGAGCAGTACTTC.

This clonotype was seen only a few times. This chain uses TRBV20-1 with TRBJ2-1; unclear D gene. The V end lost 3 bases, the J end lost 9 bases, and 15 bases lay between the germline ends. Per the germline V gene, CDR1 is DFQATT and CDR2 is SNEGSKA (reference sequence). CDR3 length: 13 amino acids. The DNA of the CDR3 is TGCAGTGCTAGGGCCTGGGCTGCCAGTGAGCAGTTCTTC. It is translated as CSARAWAASEQFF.

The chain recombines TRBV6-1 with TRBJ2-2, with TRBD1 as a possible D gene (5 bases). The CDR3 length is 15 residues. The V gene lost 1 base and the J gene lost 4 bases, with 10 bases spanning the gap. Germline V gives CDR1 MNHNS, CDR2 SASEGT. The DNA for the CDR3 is TGTGCCAGCAGTGAAGTCCGGCAGGGCACCGGGGAGCTGTTTTTT. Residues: CASSEVRQGTGELFF.

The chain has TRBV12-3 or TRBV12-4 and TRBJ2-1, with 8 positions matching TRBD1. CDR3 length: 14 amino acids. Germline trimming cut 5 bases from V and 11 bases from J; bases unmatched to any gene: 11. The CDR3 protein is CASSAKGTGTKQFF. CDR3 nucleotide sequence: TGTGCCAGCAGTGCGAAAGGGACAGGTACAAAGCAGTTCTTC.

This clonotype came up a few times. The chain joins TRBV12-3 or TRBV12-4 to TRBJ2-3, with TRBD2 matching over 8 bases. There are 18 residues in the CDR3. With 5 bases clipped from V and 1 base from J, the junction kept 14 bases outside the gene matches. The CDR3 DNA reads TGTGCCAGCAGTCGGGGACTAGAGTGGGAGGAACGCACAGATACGCAGTATTTT. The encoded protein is CASSRGLEWEERTDTQYF.

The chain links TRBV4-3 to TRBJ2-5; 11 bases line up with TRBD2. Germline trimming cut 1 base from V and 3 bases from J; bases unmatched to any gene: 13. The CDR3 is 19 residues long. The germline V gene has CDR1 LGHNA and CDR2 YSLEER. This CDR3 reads CASSQGWGMGLAEEETQYF. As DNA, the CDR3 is TGCGCCAGCAGCCAAGGTTGGGGCATGGGACTAGCGGAGGAAGAGACCCAGTACTTC.

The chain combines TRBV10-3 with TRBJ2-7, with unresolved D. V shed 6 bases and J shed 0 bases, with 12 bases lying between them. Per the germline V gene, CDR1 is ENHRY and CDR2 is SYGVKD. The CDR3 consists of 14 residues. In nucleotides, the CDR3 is TGTGCCATCAGCGCAAGGACCGGCTCCTACGAGCAGTACTTC. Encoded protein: CAISARTGSYEQYF.

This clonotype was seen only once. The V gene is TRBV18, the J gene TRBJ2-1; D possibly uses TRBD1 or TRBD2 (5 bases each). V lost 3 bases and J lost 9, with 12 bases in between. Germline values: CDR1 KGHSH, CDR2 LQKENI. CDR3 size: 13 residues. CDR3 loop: CASSPGPGTEQFF. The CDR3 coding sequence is TGTGCCAGCTCACCGGGGCCCGGGACTGAGCAGTTCTTC.

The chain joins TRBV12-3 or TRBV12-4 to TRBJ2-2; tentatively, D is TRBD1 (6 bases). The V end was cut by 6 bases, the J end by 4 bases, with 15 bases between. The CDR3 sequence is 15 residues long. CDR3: CASSNRETSTGELFF. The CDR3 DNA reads TGTGCCAGCAGCAACAGGGAAACGAGCACCGGGGAGCTGTTTTTT.

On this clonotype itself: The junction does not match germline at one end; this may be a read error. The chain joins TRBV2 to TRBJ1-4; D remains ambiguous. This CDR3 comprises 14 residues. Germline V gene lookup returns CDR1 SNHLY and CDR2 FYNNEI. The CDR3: CASREDHSSEKLFF. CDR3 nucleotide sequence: TGTGCCAGCAGAGAAGACCACTCCTCGGAAAAACTGTTTTTT.

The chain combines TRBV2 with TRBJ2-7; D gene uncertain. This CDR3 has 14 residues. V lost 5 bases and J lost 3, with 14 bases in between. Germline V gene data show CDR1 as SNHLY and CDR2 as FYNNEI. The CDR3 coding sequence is TGTGCCAGCAGTTGGCTTCTTGGGGACTACGAGCAGTACTTC. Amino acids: CASSWLLGDYEQYF.

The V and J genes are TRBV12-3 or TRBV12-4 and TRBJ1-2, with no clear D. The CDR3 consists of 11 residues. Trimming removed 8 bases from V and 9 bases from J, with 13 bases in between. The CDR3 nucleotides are TGTGCCAGCCGTCACCTCGGCCGCTACACCTTC. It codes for CASRHLGRYTF.